Detailed here is one T cell receptor beta chain. Its antigen is still unknown. Other DNA sequences in the same sample also yield this CDR3. In the PCR, 60 Vbeta and 13 Jbeta primers were used. TCRdb's table, derived via immunoSEQ multiplex PCR, lists solely in-frame clones and lacks some. Here the sample spans under 200,000 clones, roughly four fifths being singletons. This sample is drawn from a study of cytomegalovirus exposure and HLA in healthy donors. Study results and limitations: Further analysis was carried out later, and it showed several of the most significant clusters appearing linked to common viral pathogens. A classifier reportedly called cytomegalovirus status with high sensitivity and specificity.

From germline, CDR1 is SNHLY and CDR2 FYNNEI. The V and J ends lost 4 bases and 6 bases, in that order; junction bases with no gene match: 4. This CDR3 has 13 amino acids. Material for sequencing was PBMCs. This chain connects TRBV2 to TRBJ2-7, with TRBD1 matching 9 bases. The source of this sequence is a man aged 60 to 69 in good health and CMV-seronegative. The CDR3 is CASSGDRVAEQYF. CDR3 sequence (DNA): TGTGCCAGCAGTGGGGACAGGGTGGCCGAGCAGTACTTC.